Sequencing of this TCR beta chain was carried out in a study of response to subunit inactivated influenza vaccine. This clonotype has a count of ten or more. No antigen is known for it. TCRdb re-analysed the RT-PCR reads in MiXCR, keeping a single row per CDR3 protein. The sample records about 500,000 distinct CDR3 sequences, about 17% being singletons. Overall study results and limits: Every seasonal influenza vaccination brings in few new T cells, the authors suggested.

The CDR3 covers 13 residues. V lost 3 bases and J lost 3; bases outside the gene matches: 0. The V and J genes are TRBV12-3 or TRBV12-4 and TRBJ1-1, with 8 bases aligning to TRBD1. The input for sequencing was CD4+ T cells sorted from PBMCs, taken approximately 25 months after vaccination. The TCR comes from a man between 50 and 69 years old who received an inactivated influenza vaccine. The chain's CDR3 is CASSLDRDTEAFF. In DNA form, the CDR3 reads TGTGCCAGCAGTTTGGACAGGGACACTGAAGCTTTCTTT.